The 2 T cell receptor beta chains listed next were all sequenced from one sample in a study of T cell responses to AZD1222 COVID-19 vaccine. Generated by immunoSEQ multiplex PCR, the TCRdb table keeps only in-frame clones and is missing some. The sample holds 84,000 or so clones, roughly 88% seen once. This specimen was peripheral blood, taken on day 0 of AZD1222 vaccination. Receptor source: an adult in good health.

The V gene is TRBV20-1, the J gene TRBJ1-6, with D uncertain. With 6 bases removed from V and 13 bases from J, the gap between germline ends came to 10 bases. This CDR3 is built from 10 residues. Per the germline V gene, CDR1 is DFQATT and CDR2 is SNEGSKA (reference sequence). CDR3 nucleotide sequence: TGCAGTGCAAGGCTGGGTCCCCTCCACTTT. Translating gives CSARLGPLHF.

This chain connects TRBV27 to TRBJ1-5; no firm D call. CDR1 MNHEY and CDR2 SMNVEV come from the germline V gene (reference sequence). This CDR3 has 13 residues. With 5 bases removed from V and 0 bases from J, the gap between germline ends came to 5 bases. CDR3 protein: CASSTYSNQPQHF. Here the CDR3 DNA reads TGTGCCAGCAGTACCTATAGCAATCAGCCCCAGCATTTT.